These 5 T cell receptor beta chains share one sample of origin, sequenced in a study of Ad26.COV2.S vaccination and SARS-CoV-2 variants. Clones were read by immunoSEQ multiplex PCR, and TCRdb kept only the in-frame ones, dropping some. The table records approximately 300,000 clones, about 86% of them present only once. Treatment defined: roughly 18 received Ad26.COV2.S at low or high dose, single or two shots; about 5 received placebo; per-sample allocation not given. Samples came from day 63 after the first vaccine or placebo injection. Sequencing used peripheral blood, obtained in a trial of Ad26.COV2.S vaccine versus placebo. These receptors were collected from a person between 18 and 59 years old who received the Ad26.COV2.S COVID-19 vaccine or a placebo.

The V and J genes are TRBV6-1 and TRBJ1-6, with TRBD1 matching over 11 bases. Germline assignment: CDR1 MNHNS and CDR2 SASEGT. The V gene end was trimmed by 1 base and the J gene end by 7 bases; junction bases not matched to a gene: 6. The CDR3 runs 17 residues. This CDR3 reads CASSEGKGQGGNSPLHF. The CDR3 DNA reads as TGTGCCAGCAGTGAAGGGAAGGGACAGGGGGGCAATTCACCCCTCCACTTT.

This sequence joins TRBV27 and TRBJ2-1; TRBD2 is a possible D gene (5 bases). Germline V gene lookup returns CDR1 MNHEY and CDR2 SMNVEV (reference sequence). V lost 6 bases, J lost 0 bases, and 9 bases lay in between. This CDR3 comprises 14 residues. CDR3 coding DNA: TGTGCCAGCAGCCGCGGGTCCTCCTACAATGAGCAGTTCTTC. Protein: CASSRGSSYNEQFF.

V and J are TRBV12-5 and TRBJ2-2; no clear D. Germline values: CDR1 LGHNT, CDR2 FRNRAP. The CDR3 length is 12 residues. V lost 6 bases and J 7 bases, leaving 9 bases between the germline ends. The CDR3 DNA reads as TGTGCTAGTGGGAACGATTACGGGGAGCTGTTTTTT. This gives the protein CASGNDYGELFF.

The CDR3 coding sequence is TGTGCCAGCAGTCAAACAGATACGCAGTATTTT. Its protein product is CASSQTDTQYF. The V and J genes are TRBV6-2 or TRBV6-3 and TRBJ2-3; no firm D call. The germline CDR1 and CDR2 sequences are MNHEY and SVGEGT. The V and J ends lost 5 bases and 3 bases respectively, with 3 bases between them. There are 11 residues in the CDR3.

In nucleotides, the CDR3 is TGTGCCAGCAGCCCTAAGCTGGGGCCCCAGCATTTT. Amino acids: CASSPKLGPQHF. The rearrangement joins TRBV3-1 (or the pseudogene TRBV3-2) to TRBJ1-5; no clear D. The CDR3 contains 12 residues. Germline-derived CDR1 and CDR2 are LGHDT and YNNKEL (reference sequence). Trimming removed 4 bases at V and 9 bases at J, with 10 bases between.